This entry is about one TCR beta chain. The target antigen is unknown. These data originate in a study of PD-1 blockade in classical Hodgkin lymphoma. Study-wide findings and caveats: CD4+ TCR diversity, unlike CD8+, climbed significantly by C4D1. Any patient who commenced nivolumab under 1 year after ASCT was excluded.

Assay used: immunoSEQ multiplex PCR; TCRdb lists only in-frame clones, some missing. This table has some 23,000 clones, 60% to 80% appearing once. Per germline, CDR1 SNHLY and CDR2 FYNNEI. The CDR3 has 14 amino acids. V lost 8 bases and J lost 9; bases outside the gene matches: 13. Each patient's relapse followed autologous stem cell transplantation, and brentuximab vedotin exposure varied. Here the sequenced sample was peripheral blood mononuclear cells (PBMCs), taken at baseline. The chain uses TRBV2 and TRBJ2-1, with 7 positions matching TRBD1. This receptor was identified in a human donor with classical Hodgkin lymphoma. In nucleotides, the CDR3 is TGTGCCAGCCGCTTCTCAGAGGCAGGGGGTGAGCAGTTCTTC. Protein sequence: CASRFSEAGGEQFF.